The 11 T cell receptor beta chains listed next were all sequenced from one sample in a study of OX40 agonist ivuxolimab in advanced cancers. Generated by immunoSEQ multiplex PCR, the TCRdb table keeps only in-frame clones and is missing some. The sample shows around 80,000 clones, approximately 91% of them seen only once. The specimen comprised CD4+ or CD8+ T cells sorted from blood, sampled in a trial of the OX40 agonist ivuxolimab. All receptors derive from an adult with an advanced solid tumor such as melanoma, head and neck, liver or kidney cancer.

V and J are TRBV20-1 and TRBJ2-7, with D perhaps matching TRBD1 (5 bases). Germline CDR1 is DFQATT and CDR2 is SNEGSKA (reference sequence). Trimming removed 6 bases at V and 5 bases at J, with 11 bases between. The CDR3 is 11 amino acids. Written as DNA, the CDR3 is TGCAGTGCAACCGGACACCACGAGCAGTACTTC. Translated: CSATGHHEQYF.

The CDR3 loop is CAILPPGLGTSTDTQYF. CDR3 bases: TGTGCCATCCTCCCCCCGGGACTAGGGACTAGCACAGATACGCAGTATTTT. V is TRBV7-8 and J is TRBJ2-3; 8 bases are shared with TRBD2. V lost 10 bases and J lost 0; bases outside the gene matches: 15. This CDR3 has 17 residues. Germline CDR1 is SGHVS and CDR2 is FQNEAQ.

Only one count was recorded for this clone. The chain uses TRBV5-5 and TRBJ2-3; D unresolved. The CDR3 is 15 residues long. Germline CDR1 SGHKS, CDR2 YYEKEE (reference sequence). V shed 0 bases and J shed 4 bases, with 12 bases lying between them. The CDR3 DNA is TGTGCCAGCAGCTTGGTGGCTATTCCCCCAGATACGCAGTATTTT. Translated, it gives CASSLVAIPPDTQYF.

The chain uses TRBV19 and TRBJ1-5; D not resolved. This CDR3 comprises 12 residues. Germline V gene sequence: CDR1 LNHDA, CDR2 SQIVND (reference sequence). Trimming stripped 4 bases from V and 9 bases from J, with 10 bases between. CDR3 protein: CASSRQSGPQHF. The CDR3 DNA sequence: TGTGCCAGTAGTAGACAATCGGGGCCCCAGCATTTT.

This clone was counted only a few times. The chain combines TRBV6-6 with TRBJ1-1, with no clear D. Germline V gene sequence: CDR1 MNHNY, CDR2 SVGAGI (reference sequence). V lost 5 bases to trimming and J lost 3 bases, with 7 bases between them. CDR3 length: 12 amino acids. The CDR3 bases are TGTGCCAGCAGTGGGCAAGACACTGAAGCTTTCTTT. Translation: CASSGQDTEAFF.

The V call is TRBV11-2, the J call TRBJ2-5; D gene ambiguous. CDR3 size: 13 residues. V was clipped by 3 bases and J by 0 bases, with 5 bases between them. Germline V gene lookup returns CDR1 SGHAT and CDR2 FQNNGV. Here the CDR3 reads CASSFGNQETQYF. In nucleotides, the CDR3 is TGTGCCAGCAGCTTCGGCAACCAAGAGACCCAGTACTTC.

The chain combines TRBV15 with TRBJ2-7; 7 nucleotides match TRBD1. Germline V gene data show CDR1 as LNHNV and CDR2 as YYDKDF (reference sequence). V gave up 1 base and J gave up 5 bases; unmatched junction bases: 8. This CDR3 comprises 15 residues. The CDR3 DNA reads as TGTGCCACCAGCAGAGTAGAGACAGGGATCCACGAGCAGTACTTC. Its translation: CATSRVETGIHEQYF.

The chain carries TRBV27 and TRBJ1-1, with D unresolved. The CDR3 sequence is 13 residues long. Trimming took off 3 bases at V and 4 bases at J, with 9 bases between the two ends. In germline, CDR1 is MNHEY, CDR2 SMNVEV (reference sequence). The DNA for the CDR3 is TGTGCCAGCAGTTTCTCGGAGGGCACTGAAGCTTTCTTT. This translates into CASSFSEGTEAFF.

The chain recombines TRBV4-3 with TRBJ2-5; either TRBD1 or TRBD2 may fit D (5 bases each). Germline CDR1 LGHNA, CDR2 YSLEER. V shed 2 bases and J shed 5 bases, with 12 bases lying between them. CDR3 size: 14 residues. The CDR3 region has the DNA TGCGCCAGCAGCCAAATGAGGGGCCGGGAGACCCAGTACTTC. Protein sequence: CASSQMRGRETQYF.

The CDR3 spells CASSARLAGARQETQYF. Written as DNA, the CDR3 is TGCGCCAGCAGCGCCCGACTAGCGGGAGCGCGTCAAGAGACCCAGTACTTC. The genes are TRBV4-1 and TRBJ2-5, with 12 bases lining up with TRBD2. V lost 5 bases, J lost 2 bases, and 9 bases stayed unmatched. Germline values: CDR1 MGHRA, CDR2 YSYEKL. There are 17 residues in the CDR3.

A single count supports this clone. The rearrangement links TRBV7-8 to TRBJ2-1; TRBD2 matches at 7 bases. V dropped 5 bases and J dropped 5; count of bases not matched to a gene: 3. Per germline, CDR1 SGHVS and CDR2 FQNEAQ. The CDR3 totals 13 residues. CDR3 sequence reads: CASSGRADNEQFF. For the CDR3, the DNA is TGTGCCAGCAGCGGGAGGGCCGACAATGAGCAGTTCTTC.